This T cell receptor (beta chain) was recorded in a study of blood T cell repertoires in COVID-19. Overall study context: COVID-19 samples, acute and convalescent, were from the United States, Italy and Spain.

Some clones are missing from TCRdb's copy, which holds only in-frame ones; the method was immunoSEQ multiplex PCR. The sample has 67,000 or so clones, about 80% seen once. Losses at the gene ends were 5 bases for V and 3 bases for J; bases not matched to a gene: 3. Germline-derived CDR1 and CDR2 are SGHTA and FQGNSA. The CDR3 spans 13 residues. The chain couples TRBV7-2 to TRBJ1-2; 7 nucleotides match TRBD1. Sequencing was performed on peripheral blood. The receptor was isolated from a man between 65 and 85 years old with acute or convalescent COVID-19. Written as DNA, the CDR3 is TGTGCCAGCAGCCCTGACAGGGACTATGGCTACACCTTC. Protein sequence: CASSPDRDYGYTF. Full variable domain (rest looked up from reference TRBV7-2 and TRBJ1-2): GAGVSQSPSNKVTEKGKDVELRCDPISGHTALYWYRQSLGQGLEFLIYFQGNSAPDKSGLPSDRFSAERTGGSVSTLTIQRTQQEDSAVYLCASSPDRDYGYTFGSGTRLTVV.